The rows below give T cell receptor beta chains drawn from one sample of a study of blood T cells in healthy people across ages. TCRdb re-derived calls from the 5' RACE reads in MiXCR, one entry per CDR3 protein. The sample lists 710,000 or so distinct CDR3 sequences, 22% seen once, with 22% in the top ten. Specimen: blood. The receptors were sampled from a man between 65 and 85 years old in good health. Both conserved end residues are part of each CDR3. Expanded clones get a size class; other rows say once, few or many, or leave the size out.

>TRBV12-3/TRBV12-4|.|TRBJ1-3
CASSHPSGAGNTIYF
>TRBV29-1|few|TRBJ2-3
CSVVGEGTDTQYF
>TRBV12-3/TRBV12-4|.|TRBJ2-5
CASSLAQGWQETQYF
>TRBV5-1|few|TRBJ2-3
CASSLATSGISSTDTQYF
>TRBV11-3|few|TRBJ1-5
CASSPNSASNQPQHF
>TRBV3-1|.|TRBJ2-4
CASSQDRGIQNIQSF
>TRBV6-2/TRBV6-3|many|TRBJ1-5
CASNEGAKPQHF
>TRBV27|few|TRBJ1-2
CARGTSRYGYTF
>TRBV28|.|TRBJ1-3
CASSLSGVGNTIYF
>TRBV5-1|few|TRBJ2-7
CASSLEISGGSLSYEQYF
>TRBV29-1|many|TRBJ2-5
CSVGSQETQYF
>TRBV7-2|few|TRBJ2-1
CASSLGSGTPYNEQFF
>TRBV12-3/TRBV12-4|.|TRBJ2-6
CASSRTGTGFSGANVLTF
>TRBV11-2|.|TRBJ2-1
CASTDRTRNYNEQFF
>TRBV18|.|TRBJ2-3
CASSPYGDTQYF
>TRBV18|few|TRBJ1-2
CASSPIQGDYTF
>TRBV6-2/TRBV6-3|.|TRBJ1-2
CASSGTVFNYGYTF
>TRBV6-2/TRBV6-3|few|TRBJ2-1
CASSDRTRIYNEQFF
>TRBV9|few|TRBJ1-4
CASSWDMDEKLFF
>TRBV20-1|.|TRBJ2-3
CSARNVRGGGTDTQYF
>TRBV5-1|.|.
CASSRGLAGGLSYEQYF
>TRBV29-1|few|TRBJ1-6
CSARTGNNSPLHF
>TRBV14|.|TRBJ2-3
CASSQAQGYTQYF
>TRBV9|.|TRBJ2-3
CASSPRDLTTDTQYF
>TRBV7-2|many|TRBJ1-1
CASSTPGRNTEAFF
>TRBV20-1|few|TRBJ2-7
CSARGRYF
>TRBV7-2|.|TRBJ1-4
CASTLGPGNEKLFF
>TRBV3-1|few|TRBJ2-7
CASRLTGSYEQYF
>TRBV12-3/TRBV12-4|.|TRBJ2-5
CASSFGPGQETQYF
>TRBV29-1|.|TRBJ2-3
CSIRQGAFRTDTQYF
>TRBV12-3/TRBV12-4|few|TRBJ1-4
CASSFQDTMPKLFF
>TRBV15|.|.
CATSRGTEETQYF
>TRBV11-2|many|TRBJ2-4
CASSRATSGSIKYF
>TRBV11-2|few|TRBJ1-2
CASSFNRAAGYTF
>TRBV14|few|TRBJ1-2
CTSSQDWDSLGGYTF
>TRBV4-1|.|TRBJ1-2
CASSQDAAGKIYGYTF
>TRBV20-1|.|TRBJ1-2
CSARDPARINYGYTF
>TRBV4-1|.|TRBJ1-1
CASSQDQGWGTEAFF
>TRBV10-3|few|.
CAISIGQGKETQYF
>TRBV6-5|.|TRBJ2-3
CASSYKGASTDTQYF
>TRBV5-1|.|.
CASSPAGVDRGRFEQFF
>TRBV12-3/TRBV12-4|.|.
CASSFDRGPSYEQYF
>TRBV2|.|TRBJ2-5
CASRLLGDTGTEETQYF
>TRBV4-2|.|TRBJ1-1
CASSQDRRGAGNTEAFF
>TRBV7-6|few|TRBJ2-1
CTSSLEVAAQQFF
>TRBV7-9|many|TRBJ2-1
CASSLLEQFF
>TRBV18|.|TRBJ2-5
CASSPTGVKETQYF
>TRBV6-1|few|TRBJ2-1
CTSSSGGAVFNEQFF
>TRBV7-2|few|TRBJ2-4
CASSQVRRGVAKNIQYF
>TRBV5-5|few|TRBJ1-2
CASHRGANYGHTF
>TRBV27|many|.
CASAKAREQFF
>TRBV14|few|TRBJ2-1
CASSQTSGTSYNEQFF
>TRBV5-1|.|TRBJ2-3
CASSLWSLTSTDTQYF